Listed here are 24 T cell receptor beta chains from one sample, sequenced in a study of cytomegalovirus exposure and HLA in healthy donors. It was with 60 Vbeta and 13 Jbeta primers that the PCR ran. Only in-frame clones appear in the TCRdb table, and some are missing; sequencing was by immunoSEQ multiplex PCR. In all, the sample yields about 130,000 clones. The source material was PBMCs. Receptors were obtained from a woman between 40 and 50 years old in good health and CMV-seropositive.

The chain combines TRBV7-9 with TRBJ2-7, with 8 bases lining up with TRBD1. The V and J ends lost 6 bases and 4 bases, in that order; junction bases with no gene match: 8. This CDR3 region has 14 residues. Germline V lookup: CDR1 SEHNR, CDR2 FQNEAQ (reference sequence). CDR3 sequence (DNA): TGTGCCAGCAGAGACGGGACAGGCCGTTACGAGCAGTACTTC. Its translation: CASRDGTGRYEQYF.

For this clone: A junction boundary mismatches the germline segment, possibly from a read error. This chain links TRBV28 with TRBJ1-2; 8 positions match TRBD1. Germline CDR1 reads MDHEN; CDR2 reads SYDVKM. CDR3 length equals 14 residues. This CDR3 is CAGSPGQGAYGYTF. As DNA, the CDR3 is TGTGCCGGCAGTCCTGGGCAGGGGGCCTATGGCTACACCTTC.

V gene TRBV11-3 combines with J gene TRBJ2-1; 11 bases are a match to TRBD2. The CDR3 sequence is 15 residues long. V shed 5 bases, J shed 2 bases, and the junction held 2 bases outside the gene matches. Germline CDR1 reads SGHNT; CDR2 reads YENEEA. CDR3 sequence reads: CASSQGLAAYNEQFF. The CDR3 DNA follows: TGTGCCAGCAGCCAGGGACTAGCGGCCTACAATGAGCAGTTCTTC.

The chain couples TRBV18 to TRBJ2-1; the D gene is possibly TRBD1 (6 bases). The ends were cut back, 6 bases at V and 3 bases at J, with 12 bases in the middle. Germline CDR1 is KGHSH and CDR2 is LQKENI. The CDR3 is 14 amino acids. The CDR3 DNA reads TGTGCCAGCTCCTCCTTAGGGGGCTACAATGAGCAGTTCTTC. Its translation: CASSSLGGYNEQFF.

V is TRBV6-1 and J is TRBJ2-5, with 11 bases identical to TRBD2. This CDR3 contains 17 residues. Trimming at V came to 2 bases and at J to 5 bases, leaving 10 bases not matched to a gene. Germline loops: CDR1 MNHNS, CDR2 SASEGT. CDR3 region: CASSEKLAGEGWETQYF. The DNA for the CDR3 is TGTGCCAGCAGTGAAAAACTAGCGGGAGAGGGGTGGGAGACCCAGTACTTC.

The chain employs TRBV29-1 and TRBJ2-7; D is possibly TRBD2 (7 bases). There are 15 residues in the CDR3. The germline V and J ends were trimmed by 6 bases and 2 bases, with 20 bases remaining between them. The germline CDR1 and CDR2 sequences are SQVTM and ANQGSEA. CDR3 region: CSVFKWEGGAYEQYF. DNA of the CDR3: TGCAGCGTATTTAAATGGGAGGGGGGCGCCTACGAGCAGTACTTC.

The chain recombines TRBV5-3 with TRBJ2-4; 7 bases align to TRBD1. TRBV5-3 is reported as an ORF; its role is uncertain. V trimming: 4 bases; J trimming: 8 bases; junction bases outside the gene matches: 9. The CDR3 has 14 residues. The CDR3: CARSPHLTGHIQYF. The CDR3 region has the DNA TGTGCCAGAAGCCCACACCTGACAGGGCACATTCAGTACTTC.

The CDR3 region has the DNA TGTGCCAGCAGCCGGCGGGGTAGCGGGAGTTTAATCTCAGAGACCCAGTACTTC. It encodes CASSRRGSGSLISETQYF. The rearrangement uses TRBV7-9 and TRBJ2-5; 9 nucleotides agree with TRBD2. This CDR3 has 18 residues. Germline CDR1 SEHNR, CDR2 FQNEAQ (reference sequence). J was trimmed by 4 bases and V by 5 bases; bases with no gene match: 17.

The chain has TRBV9 and TRBJ2-1, with 12 bases aligning to TRBD1. V lost 3 bases, J lost 8 bases, and 6 bases stayed unmatched. Germline V gene data show CDR1 as SGDLS and CDR2 as YYNGEE. The CDR3 sequence is 15 residues long. The CDR3 spells CASSEGQGAVDEQFF. The CDR3, as DNA: TGTGCCAGCAGCGAGGGACAGGGGGCCGTTGATGAGCAGTTCTTC.

The CDR3 bases are TGTGCCACCAGCTTCCGGGACAGGGGATCCCCTGGGGCCAACGTCCTGACTTTC. It is translated as CATSFRDRGSPGANVLTF. The chain employs TRBV15 and TRBJ2-6, with TRBD1 identical over 10 bases. CDR1 is LNHNV and CDR2 is YYDKDF in the germline V gene (reference sequence). The CDR3 covers 18 residues. V trimming: 5 bases; J trimming: 2 bases; junction bases outside the gene matches: 9.

This sequence joins TRBV11-2 and TRBJ1-2, with a tentative D call TRBD1 (5 bases). The CDR3 length is 15 residues. V was pared by 5 bases and J by 6 bases, with 19 bases between. Germline CDR1 and CDR2: SGHAT and FQNNGV. CDR3 bases: TGTGCCAGCAGCGGAGGGTCCGGGACGGCAAATGGCTACACCTTC. Translation: CASSGGSGTANGYTF.

The chain has TRBV5-6 and TRBJ1-5; D might be TRBD1 (5 bases). Germline V gene sequence: CDR1 SGHDT, CDR2 YYEEEE. The ends were cut back, 2 bases at V and 2 bases at J, with 11 bases in the middle. This CDR3 spans 15 amino acids. This CDR3 is CASSFQGRRNQPQHF. In DNA form, the CDR3 reads TGTGCCAGCAGCTTTCAGGGTAGGCGCAATCAGCCCCAGCATTTT. The whole variable domain, filled in from reference TRBV5-6 and TRBJ1-5, reads DAGVTQSPTHLIKTRGQQVTLRCSPKSGHDTVSWYQQALGQGPQFIFQYYEEEERQRGNFPDRFSGHQFPNYSSELNVNALLLGDSALYLCASSFQGRRNQPQHFGDGTRLSIL.

This chain links TRBV5-1 with TRBJ2-7; 9 bases are a match to TRBD1. The CDR3 is made up of 16 amino acids. The trim removed 3 bases at V and 3 bases at J, leaving 10 bases unmatched. Germline-derived CDR1 and CDR2 are SGHRS and YFSETQ. The CDR3 DNA sequence: TGCGCCAGCAGCTCCCGGGACACAGGGGGCGGCTACGAGCAGTACTTC. It specifies CASSSRDTGGGYEQYF. Complete variable domain (other parts from reference TRBV5-1 and TRBJ2-7): KAGVTQTPRYLIKTRGQQVTLSCSPISGHRSVSWYQQTPGQGLQFLFEYFSETQRNKGNFPGRFSGRQFSNSRSEMNVSTLELGDSALYLCASSSRDTGGGYEQYFGPGTRLTVT.

The chain employs TRBV28 and TRBJ2-7; no clear D. The CDR3 has 12 residues. Trimming took off 6 bases at V and 4 bases at J, with 10 bases between the two ends. The V gene's germline CDR1 is MDHEN and CDR2 SYDVKM. DNA of the CDR3: TGTGCCAGCAGCCTCTTCGTGTACGAGCAGTACTTC. Translation gives CASSLFVYEQYF.

The chain combines TRBV28 with TRBJ2-2; D gene uncertain. This CDR3 contains 14 residues. Germline V gene lookup returns CDR1 MDHEN and CDR2 SYDVKM. Trimming took off 7 bases at V and 8 bases at J, with 17 bases between the two ends. The CDR3 region has the DNA TGTGCCAGCACCCCCGTTAGTACTTCGGGGGAGCTGTTTTTT. As protein: CASTPVSTSGELFF.

The J gene is TRBJ2-7, the V gene TRBV11-2, with a weak D call TRBD1 (5 bases). The CDR3 runs to 15 residues. Germline V gene data show CDR1 as SGHAT and CDR2 as FQNNGV. The V end was cut by 5 bases, the J end by 4 bases, with 18 bases between. The CDR3 here is CASSQNGPTAYEQYF. CDR3 in DNA: TGTGCCAGCAGCCAAAATGGGCCGACAGCATACGAGCAGTACTTC.

The gene calls are TRBV7-2 and TRBJ2-5; D might be TRBD2 (6 bases). CDR1 is SGHTA and CDR2 is FQGNSA in the germline V gene. The V end lost 1 base, the J end lost 5 bases, and 17 bases lay between the germline ends. The CDR3 sequence is 16 residues long. CDR3 loop: CASSLGTGYRGETQYF. The DNA for the CDR3 is TGTGCCAGCAGCTTAGGGACCGGGTACCGGGGGGAGACCCAGTACTTC.

The genes are TRBV5-4 and TRBJ2-2; no clear D. Germline assignment: CDR1 SGHNT and CDR2 YYREEE (reference sequence). V was cut by 3 bases and J by 2 bases, with 11 bases left in between. CDR3 length: 15 amino acids. The CDR3 loop is CASSSGSGNTGELFF. The CDR3 DNA sequence: TGTGCCAGCAGCTCTGGCTCAGGAAACACCGGGGAGCTGTTTTTT.

The chain joins TRBV11-2 to TRBJ2-7; possible D gene TRBD2, 5 bases. Trimming took off 5 bases at V and 6 bases at J, with 20 bases between the two ends. Germline V gives CDR1 SGHAT, CDR2 FQNNGV. CDR3 length: 15 residues. The CDR3 DNA reads TGTGCCAGCAGCCCCCCTGGAGGAGAATACGGCGAGCAGTACTTC. It is translated as CASSPPGGEYGEQYF. Full variable domain (outside the CDR3, taken from reference TRBV11-2 and TRBJ2-7): EAGVAQSPRYKIIEKRQSVAFWCNPISGHATLYWYQQILGQGPKLLIQFQNNGVVDDSQLPKDRFSAERLKGVDSTLKIQPAKLEDSAVYLCASSPPGGEYGEQYFGPGTRLTVT.

V usage is TRBV2 and J usage is TRBJ1-1; D is undetermined. CDR1 and CDR2 from the germline V gene are SNHLY and FYNNEI. Deletions cut 8 bases from V and 1 base from J, with 8 bases between. The CDR3 has 12 residues. This chain's CDR3 is CASRRRNTEAFF. The CDR3 DNA reads as TGTGCCAGCCGACGGAGGAACACTGAAGCTTTCTTT.

The chain employs TRBV30 and TRBJ1-1; no clear D gene. CDR1 is GTSNPN, CDR2 SVGIG, per germline (reference sequence). V gave up 2 bases and J gave up 2 bases, with 9 bases separating them. This CDR3 has 13 amino acids. The CDR3 bases are TGTGCCTGGAGTCGCGGGGTTAACACTGAAGCTTTCTTT. It specifies CAWSRGVNTEAFF.

The chain links TRBV4-3 to TRBJ1-2; 8 nucleotides match TRBD1. CDR3 length: 13 amino acids. CDR1 and CDR2 (germline): LGHNA, YSLEER. Unmatched junction bases numbered 4, after V lost 5 bases and J lost 5 bases. The chain's CDR3 is CASSLTGGYGYTF. The CDR3 bases are TGCGCCAGCAGCTTAACAGGGGGATATGGCTACACCTTC.

Turning to this clone: Other DNA variants within this sample encode the same CDR3. The V call is TRBV18, the J call TRBJ2-7; D unresolved. The CDR3 runs to 13 residues. Germline CDR1 KGHSH, CDR2 LQKENI. Trimming took off 3 bases at V and 1 base at J, with 7 bases between the two ends. CDR3 sequence: CASSPGSSYEQYF. For the CDR3, the DNA is TGTGCCAGCTCACCTGGCAGTTCCTACGAGCAGTACTTC. Full variable domain (remainder filled in from reference TRBV18 and TRBJ2-7): NAGVMQNPRHLVRRRGQEARLRCSPMKGHSHVYWYRQLPEEGLKFMVYLQKENIIDESGMPKERFSAEFPKEGPSILRIQQVVRGDSAAYFCASSPGSSYEQYFGPGTRLTVT.

The chain joins TRBV4-1 to TRBJ2-1; 14 bases match TRBD2. The junction had 6 bases not matched to a gene; V was cut back by 4 bases and J by 10 bases. This CDR3 is built from 15 residues. From germline, CDR1 is MGHRA and CDR2 YSYEKL. CDR3 residues: CASSPTSGRAEEQFF. CDR3 DNA: TGCGCCAGCAGCCCGACTAGCGGGAGGGCCGAAGAGCAGTTCTTC.